The 27 T cell receptor beta chains below come from one sample, sequenced in a study of CD8 T cells in ankylosing spondylitis. MiXCR, run by TCRdb on the 5' RACE reads, gives a single entry per CDR3 protein. The sample shows about 240,000 distinct CDR3 sequences, around 25% of them seen only once. Input material: blood, either unsorted or a sorted T cell fraction (not recorded which). These receptor sequences come from a male donor with ankylosing spondylitis or in good health (not recorded which).

This clonotype has just a few counts. V gene TRBV15 combines with J gene TRBJ2-7, with D unclear. CDR3 size: 15 residues. Trimming took off 0 bases at V and 1 base at J, with 10 bases between the two ends. Germline assignment: CDR1 LNHNV and CDR2 YYDKDF (reference sequence). The CDR3 loop reads CATSRETGRSYEQYF. The CDR3 coding sequence is TGTGCCACCAGCAGAGAGACGGGCCGGTCCTACGAGCAGTACTTC. The whole variable domain, filled in from reference TRBV15 and TRBJ2-7, reads DAMVIQNPRYQVTQFGKPVTLSCSQTLNHNVMYWYQQKSSQAPKLLFHYYDKDFNNEADTPDNFQSRRPNTSFCFLDIRSPGLGDTAMYLCATSRETGRSYEQYFGPGTRLTVT.

The rearrangement links TRBV6-1 to TRBJ1-1; D gene ambiguous. This CDR3 comprises 14 residues. Germline V CDR1 and CDR2: MNHNS, SASEGT. V gave up 6 bases and J gave up 8 bases, with 19 bases separating them. The CDR3 sequence is CASSSYFSGSEAFF. Here the CDR3 DNA reads TGTGCCAGCAGCTCTTACTTCTCGGGAAGCGAAGCTTTCTTT.

This clonotype showed up just a few times. The rearrangement links TRBV6-5 to TRBJ2-7, with D possibly called TRBD1 or TRBD2 (5 bases each). Germline CDR1 and CDR2: MNHEY and SVGAGI. The CDR3 length is 16 residues. The V end lost 0 bases, the J end lost 3 bases, and 15 bases lay between the germline ends. CDR3 bases: TGTGCCAGCAGTTACTCTACGAGGAGTGGGGGCTACGAGCAGTACTTC. Protein: CASSYSTRSGGYEQYF.

This clonotype came up many times. CDR3 DNA sequence: TGTGCCAGCAGTTTTAGAGGGCCCGGGTGGGGTGAGCAGTTCTTC. Its translation is CASSFRGPGWGEQFF. The genes are TRBV12-3 or TRBV12-4 and TRBJ2-1; D possibly corresponds to TRBD2 (5 bases). CDR3 length: 15 residues. V lost 3 bases and J lost 9, with 18 bases in between.

This clonotype came up many times. The rearrangement links TRBV28 to TRBJ1-5; D perhaps matches TRBD1 (5 bases). CDR1 and CDR2 from the germline V gene are MDHEN and SYDVKM. The CDR3 is made up of 12 amino acids. Trimming cost V 10 bases and J 7 bases, with 14 bases left between them. For the CDR3, the DNA is TGTGCCACCGGGGCTCGAGGACAGCCCCAGCATTTT. This codes for CATGARGQPQHF.

This clonotype came up many times. V is TRBV20-1 and J is TRBJ2-7; 8 positions agree with TRBD1. The CDR3 is made up of 14 amino acids. V shed 4 bases, J shed 3 bases, and the junction held 8 bases outside the gene matches. Germline assignment: CDR1 DFQATT and CDR2 SNEGSKA (reference sequence). CDR3 nucleotides: TGCAGTGCTACCCAAGGGACAGGAGGCTACGAGCAGTACTTC. It specifies CSATQGTGGYEQYF.

Notes on this clonotype: A much larger clone lies a single base off, so this may be a read error. This chain joins TRBV7-6 and TRBJ2-3; D is ambiguous. The CDR3 contains 14 residues. Deletions cut 5 bases from V and 8 bases from J, with 17 bases between. CDR1 is SGHVS and CDR2 is FNYEAQ in the germline V gene. CDR3 sequence (DNA): TGTGCCAGCAGCCCGTCTATAGTACAAGCTACGCAGTATTTT. This encodes CASSPSIVQATQYF.

The rearrangement uses TRBV12-3 or TRBV12-4 and TRBJ2-5; 7 nucleotides match TRBD2. With V trimmed by 6 bases and J by 5 bases, 12 bases remained unmatched. This CDR3 spans 15 amino acids. The CDR3 nucleotides read TGTGCCAGCAGCCCGGGACTACCCATCTCGGAGACCCAGTACTTC. Protein sequence: CASSPGLPISETQYF.

This clonotype was seen at least ten times. V usage is TRBV20-1 and J usage is TRBJ2-5; D not certain. Trimming cost V 6 bases and J 7 bases, with 18 bases left between them. CDR1 DFQATT and CDR2 SNEGSKA come from the germline V gene (reference sequence). The CDR3 sequence is 13 residues long. CDR3 loop: CSAKWLTGGTQYF. The CDR3 DNA reads as TGCAGTGCCAAGTGGCTTACGGGCGGGACCCAGTACTTC.

The rearrangement joins TRBV7-8 to TRBJ2-1; 12 nucleotides line up with TRBD1. The ends lost 5 bases at V and 9 bases at J; junction bases unmatched: 11. Germline CDR1 and CDR2: SGHVS and FQNEAQ. The CDR3 loop spans 16 amino acids. The CDR3 nucleotides read TGTGCCAGCAGCCGGGGACAGGGGGCCCTAAGTGTTGAGCAGTTCTTC. Amino acid sequence: CASSRGQGALSVEQFF.

The table lists this clonotype with many counts. The chain employs TRBV20-1 and TRBJ2-7; D unresolved. The germline V gene has CDR1 DFQATT and CDR2 SNEGSKA (reference sequence). Trimming stripped 6 bases from V and 6 bases from J, with 9 bases between. The CDR3 is 10 amino acids. CDR3 in DNA: TGCAGTGCCGTTTCCACCGAGCAGTACTTC. This encodes CSAVSTEQYF.

Note on this clonotype: A read error is possible here, since a much larger clone lies one base away. The chain has TRBV7-9 and TRBJ2-7; 7 bases agree with TRBD2. The junction had 6 bases not matched to a gene; V was cut back by 7 bases and J by 3 bases. The CDR3 is 13 amino acids. CDR1 and CDR2 from the germline V gene are SEHNR and FQNEAQ (reference sequence). CDR3 nucleotide sequence: TGTGCCAGCATTGTGGGGGGGGTCTACGAGCAGTACTTC. It translates to CASIVGGVYEQYF.

V gene TRBV20-1 combines with J gene TRBJ1-1; maybe TRBD1 (5 bases). V shed 0 bases and J shed 1 base, with 18 bases lying between them. The CDR3 length is 17 residues. Germline V CDR1 and CDR2: DFQATT, SNEGSKA (reference sequence). The CDR3 DNA is TGCAGTGCTAGAGAATGGGGCGCCGCGGTCGGGAACACTGAAGCTTTCTTT. Translation: CSAREWGAAVGNTEAFF.

This chain's CDR3 is CSATTGKTQETQYF. The CDR3 DNA follows: TGCAGTGCTACTACGGGGAAAACCCAAGAGACCCAGTACTTC. This chain joins TRBV20-1 and TRBJ2-5; TRBD2 is a possible D gene (5 bases). CDR1 and CDR2 from the germline V gene are DFQATT and SNEGSKA (reference sequence). This CDR3 comprises 14 residues. V dropped 4 bases and J dropped 1 base, with 13 bases sitting between them.

This clonotype was observed many times. The V and J genes are TRBV7-2 and TRBJ1-2; 8 nucleotides align to TRBD1. The CDR3 loop spans 14 amino acids. After removal of 7 bases from V and 7 bases from J, the junction contained 11 bases not matched to a gene. Germline V gives CDR1 SGHTA, CDR2 FQGNSA. The CDR3 loop reads CASKSGQGTGGYTF. DNA of the CDR3: TGTGCCAGCAAGAGCGGACAGGGAACGGGTGGCTACACCTTC.

In its sample, this clonotype was seen many times. This rearrangement joins TRBV20-1 to TRBJ1-6, with a tentative D call TRBD1 (5 bases). V lost 5 bases to trimming and J lost 7 bases, with 15 bases between them. The CDR3 is made up of 14 amino acids. Per germline, CDR1 DFQATT and CDR2 SNEGSKA (reference sequence). Here the CDR3 reads CSAAASGGNSPLHF. The CDR3 bases are TGCAGTGCTGCGGCTTCGGGGGGAAATTCACCCCTCCACTTT.

The chain uses TRBV20-1 and TRBJ2-5, with 7 bases matching TRBD2. The CDR3 contains 13 residues. CDR1 DFQATT and CDR2 SNEGSKA come from the germline V gene (reference sequence). CDR3 coding DNA: TGCGGCGCGCCGGGGGGACCAGAAGAGACCCAGTACTTC. Translated, it gives CGAPGGPEETQYF.

Only a few counts were recorded for this clonotype. This chain links TRBV2 with TRBJ2-5, with D possibly being TRBD1 (5 bases). The length of the CDR3 is 15 residues. Germline CDR1 and CDR2: SNHLY and FYNNEI. The V and J ends lost 2 bases and 2 bases respectively, with 12 bases between them. CDR3 protein: CASSESQGRQETQYF. The CDR3 region has the DNA TGTGCCAGCAGTGAATCCCAGGGTCGGCAAGAGACCCAGTACTTC.

This clonotype has ten or more counts. CDR3 bases: TGCAGCGTTGGGATGGGAGTGGGCTACGAGCAGTACTTC. It translates to CSVGMGVGYEQYF. The chain uses TRBV29-1 and TRBJ2-7; a weak D match, TRBD2 (5 bases). Germline V gene data show CDR1 as SQVTM and CDR2 as ANQGSEA. This CDR3 comprises 13 residues. V lost 4 bases and J lost 3, with 13 bases in between.

The V call is TRBV10-3, the J call TRBJ1-1; 8 bases map to TRBD1. The germline gives CDR1 ENHRY, CDR2 SYGVKD. The CDR3 covers 15 residues. J lost 1 base, V lost 2 bases, and 3 bases had no gene match. The DNA for the CDR3 is TGTGCCATCAGTGAGCGTCAGGGGGCGAACACTGAAGCTTTCTTT. This translates into CAISERQGANTEAFF.

On this clonotype itself: With a much larger clone just one base away, this may be a read error. This rearrangement joins TRBV12-3 or TRBV12-4 to TRBJ2-2; 8 positions agree with TRBD1. CDR3 length: 17 amino acids. The CDR3 spells CACSLGDRTTNTGELFF. The CDR3 coding sequence is TGTGCCTGCAGTTTAGGGGACAGGACTACGAACACCGGGGAGCTGTTTTTT.

This clonotype was counted a few times. V and J are TRBV3-1 and TRBJ2-5, with D perhaps TRBD1 (5 bases). The CDR3 extends over 15 amino acids. CDR1 is LGHDT, CDR2 YNNKEL, per germline (reference sequence). The V gene lost 1 base and the J gene lost 1 base, with 10 bases spanning the gap. This CDR3 reads CASSQGGFSQETQYF. The CDR3 nucleotides read TGTGCCAGCAGCCAAGGGGGCTTCAGCCAAGAGACCCAGTACTTC.

This clonotype was seen only a few times. This chain connects TRBV14 to TRBJ2-1, with 7 bases matching TRBD1. The CDR3 contains 16 residues. CDR1 is SGHDN, CDR2 FVKESK, per germline. V shed 3 bases and J 2 bases; nucleotides not matched to a gene: 7. The CDR3 nucleotides read TGTGCCAGCAGCCATCCCGACAGGGACGCCTACAATGAGCAGTTCTTC. Translated: CASSHPDRDAYNEQFF.

This clonotype was seen only once. V usage is TRBV11-2 and J usage is TRBJ2-2; a weak D match, TRBD1 (6 bases). Looked up from germline, CDR1 is SGHAT and CDR2 is FQNNGV. V lost 4 bases to trimming and J lost 4 bases, with 10 bases between them. This CDR3 is 14 amino acids long. CDR3 sequence reads: CASSWGTSTGELFF. CDR3 DNA sequence: TGTGCCAGCAGCTGGGGGACATCCACCGGGGAGCTGTTTTTT.

The genes are TRBV20-1 and TRBJ1-1; no reliable D call. This CDR3 is built from 14 residues. Trimming stripped 1 base from V and 5 bases from J, with 14 bases between. CDR1 is DFQATT, CDR2 SNEGSKA, per germline (reference sequence). For the CDR3, the DNA is TGCAGTGCTAGAGCCGGTCACGGGCGAACTGAAGCTTTCTTT. This encodes CSARAGHGRTEAFF.

J is TRBJ1-1 and V is TRBV20-1, with a weak D call TRBD1 (5 bases). The germline gives CDR1 DFQATT, CDR2 SNEGSKA (reference sequence). There are 13 residues in the CDR3. V was trimmed by 3 bases and J by 0 bases, leaving 8 bases between them. The CDR3 sequence is CSARGGMNTEAFF. DNA of the CDR3: TGCAGTGCTAGGGGGGGGATGAACACTGAAGCTTTCTTT.

This rearrangement joins TRBV10-3 to TRBJ2-7; no clear D. Trimming cost V 4 bases and J 7 bases, with 14 bases left between them. CDR1 ENHRY and CDR2 SYGVKD come from the germline V gene. The CDR3 totals 13 residues. The CDR3 here is CAISGLDSWEQYF. Written as DNA, the CDR3 is TGTGCCATCAGTGGGCTGGATAGTTGGGAGCAGTACTTC.